One sample yielded the 13 T cell receptor beta chains listed below, sequenced in a study of blood T cell repertoires in COVID-19 (dated by TCRdb to 2020 to 2021). Receptor amplification or capture employed the immunoSEQ multiplex PCR assay. This immuneACCESS table, as held by TCRdb, lists in-frame sequences with V and J called but not all clones. Of the missing ones, under half trace to an unresolved V gene in checked studies; the others have no known cause. In all, the sample holds about 230,000 clones, and approximately 87% of those were seen once. Around 2.6% of the sample lies in the top ten. The sequenced material came from peripheral blood. These receptors came from a woman aged 70-85 years with active or convalescent COVID-19.

V gene TRBV19 combines with J gene TRBJ1-1; D might be TRBD1 (5 bases). This CDR3 has 11 amino acids. The germline CDR1 and CDR2 sequences are LNHDA and SQIVND (reference sequence). The V gene lost 6 bases and the J gene lost 11 bases, with 13 bases spanning the gap. CDR3 protein: CASRGEVKAFF. The CDR3 DNA reads as TGTGCCAGTAGAGGGGAGGTAAAGGCTTTCTTT.

The chain has TRBV18 and TRBJ1-6; 9 bases align to TRBD1. Germline assignment: CDR1 KGHSH and CDR2 LQKENI. The J segment lost 0 bases and the V segment lost 3 bases, leaving 3 bases of the junction unmatched. This CDR3 is 17 amino acids long. CDR3 residues: CASSPTGGGSYNSPLHF. The CDR3 bases are TGTGCCAGCTCACCGACAGGGGGTGGCTCCTATAATTCACCCCTCCACTTT.

The chain carries TRBV19 and TRBJ2-3; D remains ambiguous. This CDR3 contains 14 residues. V was clipped by 4 bases and J by 2 bases, with 10 bases between them. CDR1 and CDR2 (germline): LNHDA, SQIVND (reference sequence). The CDR3 here is CASSRASNTDTQYF. CDR3 bases: TGTGCCAGTAGTAGGGCCAGCAACACAGATACGCAGTATTTT.

In its sample, this clone was seen once. The CDR3, as DNA: TGCGCCAGCAGCTCCTACCCCTTGACGGGGGTTTCCTACGAGCAGTACTTC. Protein: CASSSYPLTGVSYEQYF. This chain uses TRBV5-1 with TRBJ2-7, with D possibly being TRBD2 (6 bases). Deletions cut 3 bases from V and 1 base from J, with 20 bases between. The CDR3 is 17 amino acids. CDR1 is SGHRS and CDR2 is YFSETQ in the germline V gene.

The chain links TRBV19 to TRBJ1-5; D call uncertain. The germline V and J ends were trimmed by 6 bases and 7 bases, with 16 bases remaining between them. The CDR3 length is 14 residues. Germline V lookup: CDR1 LNHDA, CDR2 SQIVND (reference sequence). The CDR3 reads CASSYRDLRQPQHF. For the CDR3, the DNA is TGTGCCAGTAGCTACAGAGATCTTCGACAGCCCCAGCATTTT.

The chain joins TRBV13 to TRBJ2-3; TRBD2 matches at 15 bases. Germline assignment: CDR1 PRHDT and CDR2 FYEKMQ (reference sequence). The CDR3 extends over 22 amino acids. V gave up 4 bases and J gave up 2 bases; unmatched junction bases: 19. The CDR3 DNA reads as TGTGCCAGCAGCTCCCCCCCACCCGGACTAGCGGGGGGGCCTTCCGCCACAGATACGCAGTATTTT. This gives the protein CASSSPPPGLAGGPSATDTQYF.

The chain links TRBV25-1 to TRBJ2-1; 9 nucleotides align to TRBD2. The junction had 13 bases not matched to a gene; V was cut back by 3 bases and J by 4 bases. CDR1 is MGHDK, CDR2 SYGVNS, per germline. The CDR3 extends over 18 amino acids. CDR3 residues: CASSDAGLAGATYNEQFF. The CDR3 DNA follows: TGTGCCAGCAGTGACGCCGGTTTAGCGGGGGCCACATACAATGAGCAGTTCTTC. The full variable domain, rest sourced from reference TRBV25-1 and TRBJ2-1, is EADIYQTPRYLVIGTGKKITLECSQTMGHDKMYWYQQDPGMELHLIHYSYGVNSTEKGDLSSESTVSRIRTEHFPLTLESARPSHTSQYLCASSDAGLAGATYNEQFFGPGTRLTVL.

The chain employs TRBV5-1 and TRBJ1-6; the match to TRBD1 covers 9 bases. Losses at the gene ends were 0 bases for V and 7 bases for J; bases not matched to a gene: 2. The CDR3 covers 15 residues. The germline gives CDR1 SGHRS, CDR2 YFSETQ. The CDR3 region is CASSLGTGANSPLHF. The CDR3 nucleotides read TGCGCCAGCAGCTTGGGGACAGGGGCAAATTCACCCCTCCACTTT.

The chain has TRBV5-1 and TRBJ1-4; D is ambiguous. This CDR3 has 15 residues. V lost 1 base and J 5 bases, leaving 12 bases between the germline ends. Germline-derived CDR1 and CDR2 are SGHRS and YFSETQ. CDR3 residues: CASSLLPHGNEKLFF. CDR3 coding DNA: TGCGCCAGCAGCTTGCTCCCGCACGGGAATGAAAAACTGTTTTTT. The full variable domain, its missing parts supplied by reference TRBV5-1 and TRBJ1-4, is KAGVTQTPRYLIKTRGQQVTLSCSPISGHRSVSWYQQTPGQGLQFLFEYFSETQRNKGNFPGRFSGRQFSNSRSEMNVSTLELGDSALYLCASSLLPHGNEKLFFGSGTQLSVL.

The chain's CDR3 is CASSLGNSATGELFF. The CDR3 DNA reads as TGTGCCAGCAGCTTAGGAAACAGTGCCACCGGGGAGCTGTTTTTT. The V and J genes are TRBV11-2 and TRBJ2-2; D not resolved. The CDR3 totals 15 residues. In germline, CDR1 is SGHAT, CDR2 FQNNGV. V was shortened by 1 base and J by 4 bases, with 10 bases between the two germline ends.

V and J are TRBV5-1 and TRBJ2-3, with TRBD1 matching 8 bases. The germline CDR1 and CDR2 sequences are SGHRS and YFSETQ. With V trimmed by 4 bases and J by 5 bases, 15 bases remained unmatched. The CDR3 consists of 17 residues. This CDR3 is CASSPQGQGAPGDTQYF. The CDR3 DNA sequence: TGCGCCAGCAGCCCCCAAGGGCAGGGGGCCCCCGGAGATACGCAGTATTTT.

The chain is built from TRBV5-4 and TRBJ1-2; D is possibly TRBD1 (5 bases). V gave up 3 bases and J gave up 5 bases, with 8 bases separating them. Per germline, CDR1 SGHNT and CDR2 YYREEE (reference sequence). This CDR3 is 12 amino acids long. The CDR3, as DNA: TGTGCCAGCAGCTCGGGGGTGTATGGCTACACCTTC. Encoded protein: CASSSGVYGYTF.

CDR3 nucleotide sequence: TGTGCCAGCTCACCACCCGGGGGGGAGAGCAATCAGCCCCAGCATTTT. Amino acids: CASSPPGGESNQPQHF. The V and J genes are TRBV18 and TRBJ1-5, with TRBD1 as a possible D gene (5 bases). Trimming shortened V by 0 bases and J by 1 base, and 10 bases separated the two germline ends. CDR1 KGHSH and CDR2 LQKENI come from the germline V gene. The CDR3 length is 16 residues.